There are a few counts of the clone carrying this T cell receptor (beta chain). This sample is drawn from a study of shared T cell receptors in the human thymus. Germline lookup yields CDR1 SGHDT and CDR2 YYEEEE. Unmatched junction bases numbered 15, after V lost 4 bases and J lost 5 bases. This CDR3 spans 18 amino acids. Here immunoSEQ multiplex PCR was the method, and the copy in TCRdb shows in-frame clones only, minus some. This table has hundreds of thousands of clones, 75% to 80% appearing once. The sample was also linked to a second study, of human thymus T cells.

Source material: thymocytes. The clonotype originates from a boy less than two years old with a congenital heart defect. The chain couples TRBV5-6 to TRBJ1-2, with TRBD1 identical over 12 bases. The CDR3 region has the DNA TGTGCCAGCAGCGAAAACCGGGACAGGGGGCGCGAGATATATGGCTACACCTTC. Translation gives CASSENRDRGREIYGYTF.